A single sample is the source of the 29 T cell receptor beta chains below, sequenced in a study of cytomegalovirus exposure and HLA in healthy donors. Produced via immunoSEQ multiplex PCR; TCRdb's table is partial and in-frame only. Seen here are approximately 160,000 clones, roughly 91% observed once, and the top ten hold approximately 10%. The sample was PBMCs. All receptors derive from a woman younger than 35 in good health and CMV-seropositive.

The chain couples TRBV5-1 to TRBJ2-1; D call uncertain. The CDR3 has 13 amino acids. V was cut by 2 bases and J by 10 bases, with 13 bases left in between. Looked up from germline, CDR1 is SGHRS and CDR2 is YFSETQ. CDR3 region: CASSFYVEEEQFF. For the CDR3, the DNA is TGCGCCAGCAGCTTTTACGTCGAGGAAGAGCAGTTCTTC.

This chain connects TRBV28 to TRBJ2-7; a possible D gene is TRBD2 (6 bases). Germline V gene lookup returns CDR1 MDHEN and CDR2 SYDVKM. The CDR3 sequence is 16 residues long. Trimming removed 5 bases at V and 4 bases at J, with 21 bases between. Here the CDR3 DNA reads TGTGCCAGCAGTCCGCTCGGAGGGCCTTCGGTATACGAGCAGTACTTC. Its protein is CASSPLGGPSVYEQYF.

This clone was detected many times. The chain is built from TRBV6-1 and TRBJ2-3, with a weak D call TRBD2 (5 bases). Germline loops: CDR1 MNHNS, CDR2 SASEGT. The length of the CDR3 is 15 residues. V gave up 11 bases and J gave up 0 bases, with 18 bases separating them. DNA of the CDR3: TGTGCCTCGAGAGGGTACCACCAGAGCACAGATACGCAGTATTTT. It specifies CASRGYHQSTDTQYF.

This chain connects TRBV5-4 to TRBJ2-2; TRBD1 matches 8 bases. The germline gives CDR1 SGHNT, CDR2 YYREEE (reference sequence). V lost 4 bases to trimming and J lost 3 bases; unmatched junction nucleotides: 2. The CDR3 contains 14 residues. CDR3 in amino acids: CASSVTGDTGELFF. CDR3 DNA sequence: TGTGCCAGCAGCGTGACAGGGGACACCGGGGAGCTGTTTTTT.

The gene calls are TRBV7-8 and TRBJ2-3; a weak D match, TRBD2 (6 bases). Germline-derived CDR1 and CDR2 are SGHVS and FQNEAQ. The CDR3 length is 14 residues. The V end lost 7 bases, the J end lost 3 bases, and 14 bases lay between the germline ends. The CDR3 DNA sequence: TGTGCCAGCATCTCAGAGGGGAGGACAGATACGCAGTATTTT. It specifies CASISEGRTDTQYF.

This rearrangement joins TRBV19 to TRBJ2-7; 7 nucleotides align to TRBD1. The CDR3 runs to 13 residues. Germline trimming cut 4 bases from V and 7 bases from J; bases unmatched to any gene: 7. The germline V gene has CDR1 LNHDA and CDR2 SQIVND (reference sequence). CDR3 nucleotide sequence: TGTGCCAGTAGTACCAGGGGGTCGGAAGAGCAGTACTTC. This encodes CASSTRGSEEQYF.

V usage is TRBV6-5 and J usage is TRBJ2-7; 7 bases match TRBD1. Germline CDR1 MNHEY, CDR2 SVGAGI. The V segment lost 2 bases and the J segment 3 bases; nucleotides outside the gene matches: 7. This CDR3 spans 15 amino acids. CDR3 protein: CASSYRKTGNYEQYF. The DNA for the CDR3 is TGTGCCAGCAGTTACCGGAAGACAGGGAACTACGAGCAGTACTTC.

This rearrangement joins TRBV4-3 to TRBJ2-1, with unresolved D. This CDR3 region has 18 residues. The V gene's germline CDR1 is LGHNA and CDR2 YSLEER. V was shortened by 2 bases and J by 0 bases, with 17 bases between the two germline ends. CDR3 sequence reads: CASSQSIQSASSYNEQFF. The DNA of the CDR3 is TGCGCCAGCAGCCAAAGCATTCAAAGCGCGAGCTCCTACAATGAGCAGTTCTTC.

The gene calls are TRBV6-4 and TRBJ2-2, with D tentatively TRBD1 (5 bases). V was cut by 0 bases and J by 2 bases, with 16 bases left in between. CDR1 is MRHNA and CDR2 is SNTAGT in the germline V gene. This CDR3 is built from 18 residues. The CDR3 DNA sequence: TGTGCCAGCAGTGACTCCCCCAGGGTCGGACGTAACACCGGGGAGCTGTTTTTT. Amino acid sequence: CASSDSPRVGRNTGELFF.

The chain is built from TRBV5-6 and TRBJ2-7, with TRBD2 matching 8 bases. This CDR3 comprises 16 residues. The germline CDR1 and CDR2 sequences are SGHDT and YYEEEE. V dropped 5 bases and J dropped 6; count of bases not matched to a gene: 16. CDR3 protein: CASSWGLGADYVEQYF. The DNA of the CDR3 is TGTGCCAGCAGTTGGGGACTAGGGGCCGACTATGTCGAGCAGTACTTC.

J is TRBJ2-7 and V is TRBV5-4, with D perhaps matching TRBD1 (5 bases). CDR1 and CDR2 from the germline V gene are SGHNT and YYREEE (reference sequence). The V end was cut by 3 bases, the J end by 3 bases, with 13 bases between. There are 14 residues in the CDR3. The CDR3 region is CASSSGRDSYEQYF. CDR3 nucleotides: TGTGCCAGCAGCTCCGGCCGAGACAGCTACGAGCAGTACTTC.

The chain carries TRBV15 and TRBJ1-4; possible D gene TRBD1, 5 bases. Germline CDR1 and CDR2: LNHNV and YYDKDF (reference sequence). The CDR3 runs to 13 residues. The ends were cut back, 0 bases at V and 7 bases at J, with 6 bases in the middle. For the CDR3, the DNA is TGTGCCACCAGCAGAGACAGGGTTGAAAAACTGTTTTTT. Protein: CATSRDRVEKLFF. The entire variable domain, with the rest obtained from reference TRBV15 and TRBJ1-4, is as follows: DAMVIQNPRYQVTQFGKPVTLSCSQTLNHNVMYWYQQKSSQAPKLLFHYYDKDFNNEADTPDNFQSRRPNTSFCFLDIRSPGLGDTAMYLCATSRDRVEKLFFGSGTQLSVL.

The CDR3 spells CAWTGGSASGANVLTF. The CDR3 nucleotides are TGTGCCTGGACGGGCGGGAGCGCTTCTGGGGCCAACGTCCTGACTTTC. This chain links TRBV30 with TRBJ2-6; TRBD2 matches 7 bases. With 4 bases clipped from V and 1 base from J, the junction kept 7 bases outside the gene matches. This CDR3 has 16 residues. Per germline, CDR1 GTSNPN and CDR2 SVGIG (reference sequence).

This clone was detected a few times. CDR3 amino acids: CASSYSSAPGEQYF. The CDR3 nucleotides are TGTGCCAGCAGTTACTCGAGTGCGCCAGGGGAGCAGTACTTC. V and J are TRBV6-6 and TRBJ2-7, with D perhaps TRBD1 (5 bases). Germline V CDR1 and CDR2: MNHNY, SVGAGI (reference sequence). The CDR3 runs 14 residues. V was cut by 0 bases and J by 7 bases, with 13 bases left in between.

V and J are TRBV9 and TRBJ2-5, with 8 bases identical to TRBD1. V shed 0 bases and J 4 bases; nucleotides not matched to a gene: 5. Germline CDR1 and CDR2: SGDLS and YYNGEE. The CDR3 covers 15 residues. The DNA of the CDR3 is TGTGCCAGCAGCGTAGATGGGACAGGCGGAGAGACCCAGTACTTC. Protein product: CASSVDGTGGETQYF.

J is TRBJ1-2 and V is TRBV5-6; 9 nucleotides line up with TRBD1. The CDR3 has 14 amino acids. With 4 bases clipped from V and 4 bases from J, the junction kept 5 bases outside the gene matches. CDR1 SGHDT and CDR2 YYEEEE come from the germline V gene. CDR3 region: CASSGGTGRYGYTF. CDR3 sequence (DNA): TGTGCCAGCAGCGGTGGGACAGGGCGCTATGGCTACACCTTC.

The chain couples TRBV2 to TRBJ2-3; a weak D match, TRBD1 (5 bases). V dropped 2 bases and J dropped 0 bases, with 18 bases sitting between them. CDR1 SNHLY and CDR2 FYNNEI come from the germline V gene. The CDR3 loop spans 18 amino acids. CDR3 sequence: CASSESALTELSTDTQYF. CDR3 coding DNA: TGTGCCAGCAGTGAATCCGCCCTGACAGAGCTTAGCACAGATACGCAGTATTTT.

This sequence joins TRBV7-3 and TRBJ1-1; D remains unclear. The CDR3 totals 13 residues. Germline lookup yields CDR1 SGHTA and CDR2 FQGTGA. V lost 2 bases and J lost 5, with 9 bases in between. CDR3 in DNA: TGTGCCAGCAGCTTATTTACAGAGACTGAAGCTTTCTTT. This sequence encodes CASSLFTETEAFF.

The rearrangement links TRBV7-8 to TRBJ1-1; D is unresolved. Germline CDR1 reads SGHVS; CDR2 reads FQNEAQ. This CDR3 has 12 residues. With 2 bases removed from V and 4 bases from J, the gap between germline ends came to 5 bases. As DNA, the CDR3 is TGTGCCAGCAGCTTACTGGCCACTGAAGCTTTCTTT. It yields the protein CASSLLATEAFF.

V is TRBV29-1 and J is TRBJ2-7; 7 bases line up with TRBD1. Unmatched junction bases numbered 5, after V lost 3 bases and J lost 0 bases. The CDR3 consists of 14 residues. CDR1 and CDR2 (germline): SQVTM, ANQGSEA. CDR3 loop: CSVEVRDSSYEQYF. The CDR3 DNA reads as TGCAGCGTTGAGGTCCGGGACAGCTCCTACGAGCAGTACTTC.

The chain joins TRBV6-5 to TRBJ2-3; D unresolved. V dropped 6 bases and J dropped 0 bases, with 13 bases sitting between them. CDR1 MNHEY and CDR2 SVGAGI come from the germline V gene. The CDR3 is made up of 15 amino acids. The CDR3 is CASSPGVASTDTQYF. In DNA form, the CDR3 reads TGTGCCAGCAGCCCCGGAGTGGCTAGCACAGATACGCAGTATTTT.

The chain recombines TRBV30 with TRBJ1-3; unclear D gene. The ends were cut back, 2 bases at V and 4 bases at J, with 6 bases in the middle. The CDR3 is 12 amino acids. Looked up from germline, CDR1 is GTSNPN and CDR2 is SVGIG (reference sequence). CDR3 sequence (DNA): TGTGCCTGGAGTATTCAGGGAAACACCATATATTTT. This encodes CAWSIQGNTIYF.

CDR3 DNA: TGTGCCAGCAGTGGACTGTCGATAAGCAATCAGCCCCAGCATTTT. Residues: CASSGLSISNQPQHF. The chain joins TRBV2 to TRBJ1-5; D ambiguous. Germline V gene data show CDR1 as SNHLY and CDR2 as FYNNEI. The CDR3 has 15 residues. The V end lost 4 bases, the J end lost 1 base, and 11 bases lay between the germline ends.

This chain uses TRBV5-8 with TRBJ2-7, with D maybe TRBD1 (5 bases). V was pared by 4 bases and J by 2 bases, with 19 bases between. The germline V gene encodes CDR1 SGHTS and CDR2 YDEGEE. This CDR3 comprises 16 residues. In DNA, the CDR3 is TGTGCCAGCAGCCGTACCCGACAGAGGATTACCTACGAGCAGTACTTC. Its translation: CASSRTRQRITYEQYF.

The chain links TRBV29-1 to TRBJ2-1; the D is unclear. The CDR3 covers 15 residues. The V and J ends lost 3 bases and 0 bases respectively, with 12 bases between them. CDR1 and CDR2 from the germline V gene are SQVTM and ANQGSEA. CDR3 nucleotide sequence: TGCAGCGTTGAGGGTGCGGTGAGCTCCTACAATGAGCAGTTCTTC. Translation gives CSVEGAVSSYNEQFF.

The V gene is TRBV4-1, the J gene TRBJ2-3; 8 bases fit TRBD2. Germline V gives CDR1 MGHRA, CDR2 YSYEKL. This CDR3 is built from 16 residues. V lost 2 bases and J lost 4; bases outside the gene matches: 8. For the CDR3, the DNA is TGCGCCAGCAGCCAACGTGGGCGGGAGGTCTCAGATACGCAGTATTTT. The encoded protein is CASSQRGREVSDTQYF.

V usage is TRBV6-5 and J usage is TRBJ1-1; TRBD1 aligns across 7 bases. This CDR3 contains 14 residues. Germline lookup yields CDR1 MNHEY and CDR2 SVGAGI. Unmatched junction bases numbered 11, after V lost 6 bases and J lost 7 bases. The CDR3 protein is CASSPGGSSDEAFF. The CDR3 DNA is TGTGCCAGCAGCCCAGGGGGAAGTAGTGATGAAGCTTTCTTT.

The DNA for the CDR3 is TGTGCCAGCAGTGGCTCGCTTACAGATACGCAGTATTTT. Residues: CASSGSLTDTQYF. The V and J genes are TRBV27 and TRBJ2-3; D ambiguous. This CDR3 region has 13 residues. Trimming removed 5 bases from V and 3 bases from J, with 9 bases in between. Germline assignment: CDR1 MNHEY and CDR2 SMNVEV (reference sequence).

This clone was seen only once. V is TRBV5-6 and J is TRBJ2-3; 10 positions match TRBD2. This CDR3 has 15 residues. Germline V CDR1 and CDR2: SGHDT, YYEEEE. V trimming: 0 bases; J trimming: 3 bases; junction bases outside the gene matches: 1. As DNA, the CDR3 is TGTGCCAGCAGCTTGGGACTAGCGGGTACAGATACGCAGTATTTT. Encoded protein: CASSLGLAGTDTQYF. Using reference TRBV5-6 and TRBJ2-3 for the parts outside the CDR3, the full variable domain is DAGVTQSPTHLIKTRGQQVTLRCSPKSGHDTVSWYQQALGQGPQFIFQYYEEEERQRGNFPDRFSGHQFPNYSSELNVNALLLGDSALYLCASSLGLAGTDTQYFGPGTRLTVL.